Listed below are T cell receptor beta chains from one sample, sequenced in a study of OX40 agonist ivuxolimab in advanced cancers. TCRdb's copy holds only in-frame clones and misses some; the assay was immunoSEQ multiplex PCR. The sample has about 65,000 clones; 87% are singletons. The specimen comprised CD4+ or CD8+ T cells sorted from blood, sampled in a trial of the OX40 agonist ivuxolimab. The receptors come from an adult with an advanced solid tumor such as melanoma, head and neck, liver or kidney cancer. The conserved cysteine and the conserved F or W are not part of the CDR3 here. Clone size is shown for a subset of rows, as once, few, many or a class of expanded clone.

NA	10	TRBV30	AWSQSTHEQY
NA	11	TRBV5-1	ASSLRRDEKLF
NA	11	TRBV27	ASSFRGLAEAF
NA	12	TRBV5-1	ASSLESRNQPQH
NA	13	TRBV5-4	ASSPTGEYQETQY
NA	13	TRBV7-3	ASRSRVGDNSPLH
few	13	TRBV4-1	ASSQAGGLVDEQF
NA	12	TRBV27	ASSTIPGADTQY
NA	14	TRBV4-1	ASSQDEVSIADTQY
NA	14	TRBV5-4	ASSLGAGGKFNEQF
NA	11	TRBV6-1	ASSVQQATEAF
NA	13	TRBV6-5	ASSHGGQGTYEQY
few	12	TRBV2	ASSEAGGGNGYT
NA	13	TRBV10-3	AISEDIGSDQPQH
NA	10	TRBV5-3	ARSGGLKVRF
NA	11	TRBV6-1	ATRQGPNSPLH
NA	12	TRBV5-4	ASSLEVAANEQF
NA	12	TRBV11-2	ASKRGDTSYEQY
NA	11	TRBV4-2	ASSPTANTEAF
NA	14	TRBV7-7	ASSLSGTGRTDTQY
NA	13	TRBV5-4	ASSEGNRGANVLT
NA	13	TRBV5-5	ASSNRDRGGTEAF
NA	11	TRBV6-1	ASREGAAGELF
NA	12	TRBV7-9	ASSEQRGKNIQY
NA	16	TRBV19	ASSAGGWDDSNYNEQF
NA	13	TRBV9	ASSVVAGDTDTQY
once	16	TRBV2	ASSEDLTSGGVYNEQF
once	10	TRBV19	ATRDYYNEQF
NA	12	TRBV6-6	ASSRQVGGDTIY
NA	11	TRBV6-5	ASTGSSTDTQY
NA	14	TRBV5-1	ASSSGQGGSGNTIY
NA	13	TRBV5-4	ASRETRQGPYEQY
NA	13	TRBV5-6	ASSHGDSGANVLT
NA	13	TRBV5-6	ASSYRQGASDTQY